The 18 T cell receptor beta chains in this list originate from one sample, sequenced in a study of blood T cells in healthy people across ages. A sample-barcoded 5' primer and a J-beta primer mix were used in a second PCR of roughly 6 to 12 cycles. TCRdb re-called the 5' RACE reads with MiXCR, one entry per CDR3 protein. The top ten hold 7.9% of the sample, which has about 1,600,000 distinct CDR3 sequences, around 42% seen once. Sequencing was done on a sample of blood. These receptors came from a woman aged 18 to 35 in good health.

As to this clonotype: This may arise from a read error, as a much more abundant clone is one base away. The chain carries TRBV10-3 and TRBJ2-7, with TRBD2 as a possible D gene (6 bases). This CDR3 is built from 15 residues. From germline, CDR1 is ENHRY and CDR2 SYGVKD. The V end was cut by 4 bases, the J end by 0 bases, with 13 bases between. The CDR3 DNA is TGTGCCATCAGTGGTGGGGACTTCTTCTCCTACGAGCAGTACTTC. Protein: CAISGGDFFSYEQYF.

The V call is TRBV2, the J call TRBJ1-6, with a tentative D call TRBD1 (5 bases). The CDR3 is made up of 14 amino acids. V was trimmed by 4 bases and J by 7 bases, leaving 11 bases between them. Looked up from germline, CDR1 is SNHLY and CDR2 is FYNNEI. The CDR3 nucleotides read TGTGCCAGCAGTGTGAGCAGGGTAAATTCACCCCTCCACTTT. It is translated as CASSVSRVNSPLHF.

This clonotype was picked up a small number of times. The DNA for the CDR3 is TGCAGTGCGTACCCTGAATACGAGCAGTACTTC. Residues: CSAYPEYEQYF. The chain couples TRBV20-1 to TRBJ2-7; D unresolved. Germline-derived CDR1 and CDR2 are DFQATT and SNEGSKA (reference sequence). The CDR3 runs 11 residues. V shed 6 bases and J shed 4 bases, with 10 bases lying between them.

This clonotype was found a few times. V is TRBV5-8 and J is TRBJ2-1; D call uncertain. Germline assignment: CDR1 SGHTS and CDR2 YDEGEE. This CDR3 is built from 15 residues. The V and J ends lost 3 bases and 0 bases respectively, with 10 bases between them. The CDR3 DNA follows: TGTGCCAGCAGCTCCCGCAGCAGCTCCTACAATGAGCAGTTCTTC. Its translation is CASSSRSSSYNEQFF.

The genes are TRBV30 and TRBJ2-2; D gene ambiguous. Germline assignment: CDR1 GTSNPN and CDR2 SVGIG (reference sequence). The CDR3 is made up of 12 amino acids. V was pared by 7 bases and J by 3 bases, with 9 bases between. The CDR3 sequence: CASRKYTGELFF. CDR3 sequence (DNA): TGTGCCTCCCGGAAGTACACCGGGGAGCTGTTTTTT.

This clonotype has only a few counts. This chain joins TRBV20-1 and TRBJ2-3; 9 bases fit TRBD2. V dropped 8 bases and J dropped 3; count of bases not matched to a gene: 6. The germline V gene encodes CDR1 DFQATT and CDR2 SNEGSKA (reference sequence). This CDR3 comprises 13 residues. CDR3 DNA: TGCAGTCGACCAGCGGGGGGAACAGATACGCAGTATTTT. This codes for CSRPAGGTDTQYF.

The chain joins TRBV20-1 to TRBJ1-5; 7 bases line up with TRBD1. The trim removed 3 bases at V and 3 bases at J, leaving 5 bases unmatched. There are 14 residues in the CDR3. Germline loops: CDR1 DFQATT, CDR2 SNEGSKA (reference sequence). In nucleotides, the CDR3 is TGCAGTGCTAGTGAAGGGGGCAACAATCAGCCCCAGCATTTT. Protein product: CSASEGGNNQPQHF.

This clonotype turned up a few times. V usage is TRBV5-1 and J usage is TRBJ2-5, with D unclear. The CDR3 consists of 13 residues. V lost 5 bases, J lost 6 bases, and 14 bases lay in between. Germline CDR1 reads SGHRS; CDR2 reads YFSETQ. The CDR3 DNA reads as TGCGCCAGCAGTACCGACCCTGGGAAGACCCAGTACTTC. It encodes CASSTDPGKTQYF. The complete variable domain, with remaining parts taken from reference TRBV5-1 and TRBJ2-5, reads KAGVTQTPRYLIKTRGQQVTLSCSPISGHRSVSWYQQTPGQGLQFLFEYFSETQRNKGNFPGRFSGRQFSNSRSEMNVSTLELGDSALYLCASSTDPGKTQYFGPGTRLLVL.

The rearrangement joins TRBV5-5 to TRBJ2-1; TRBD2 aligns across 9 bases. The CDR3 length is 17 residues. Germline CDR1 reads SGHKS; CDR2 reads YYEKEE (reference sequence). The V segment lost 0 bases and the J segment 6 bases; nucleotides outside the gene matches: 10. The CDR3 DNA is TGTGCCAGCAGCTTGGTTGGGACTAGCACACAAGGCAATGAGCAGTTCTTC. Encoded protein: CASSLVGTSTQGNEQFF. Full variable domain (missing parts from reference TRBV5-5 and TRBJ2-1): DAGVTQSPTHLIKTRGQQVTLRCSPISGHKSVSWYQQVLGQGPQFIFQYYEKEERGRGNFPDRFSARQFPNYSSELNVNALLLGDSALYLCASSLVGTSTQGNEQFFGPGTRLTVL.

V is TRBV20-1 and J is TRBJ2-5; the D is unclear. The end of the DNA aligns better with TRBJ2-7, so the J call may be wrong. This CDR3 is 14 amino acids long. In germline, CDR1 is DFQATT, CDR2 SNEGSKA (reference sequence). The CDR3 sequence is CSASAENLVYEQYF. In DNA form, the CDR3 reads TGCAGTGCTAGCGCTGAGAATCTGGTCTACGAGCAGTACTTC.

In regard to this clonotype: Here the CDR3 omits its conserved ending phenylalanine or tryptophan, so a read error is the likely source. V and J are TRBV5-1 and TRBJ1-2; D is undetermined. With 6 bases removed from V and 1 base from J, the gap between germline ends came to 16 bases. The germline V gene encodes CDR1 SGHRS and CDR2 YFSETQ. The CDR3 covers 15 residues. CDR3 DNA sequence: TGCGCCAGCACCGCGAACCCCGGGTTTAACTATGGCTACACCTTA. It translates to CASTANPGFNYGYTL.

DNA of the CDR3: TGTGCCAGCAGTCTAGCGGTCTATGGTGAGCAGTTCTTC. Protein product: CASSLAVYGEQFF. The chain has TRBV6-1 and TRBJ2-1; 7 bases are shared with TRBD2. The CDR3 runs 13 residues. Germline CDR1 and CDR2: MNHNS and SASEGT. V was pared by 5 bases and J by 9 bases, with 7 bases of the junction left unmatched.

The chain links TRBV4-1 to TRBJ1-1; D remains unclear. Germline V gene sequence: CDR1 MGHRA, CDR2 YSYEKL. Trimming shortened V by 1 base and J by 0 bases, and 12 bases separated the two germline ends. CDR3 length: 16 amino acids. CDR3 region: CASSQVPGSMNTEAFF. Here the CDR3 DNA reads TGCGCCAGCAGCCAAGTTCCGGGGTCGATGAACACTGAAGCTTTCTTT.

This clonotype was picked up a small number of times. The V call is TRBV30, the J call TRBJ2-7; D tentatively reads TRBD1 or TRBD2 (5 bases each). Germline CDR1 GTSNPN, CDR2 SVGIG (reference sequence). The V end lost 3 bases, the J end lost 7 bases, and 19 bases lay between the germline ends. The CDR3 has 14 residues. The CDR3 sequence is CAWSQGQGVNEQYF. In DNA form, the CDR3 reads TGTGCCTGGAGCCAGGGCCAGGGAGTTAATGAGCAGTACTTC.

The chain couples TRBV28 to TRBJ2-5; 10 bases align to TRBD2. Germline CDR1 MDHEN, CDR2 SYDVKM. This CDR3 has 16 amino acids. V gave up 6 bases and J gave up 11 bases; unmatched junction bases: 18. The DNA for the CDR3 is TGTGCCAGCAGATGGAGCGGGGGGGCAAGTAAAAAGGAGCAGTACTTC. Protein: CASRWSGGASKKEQYF.

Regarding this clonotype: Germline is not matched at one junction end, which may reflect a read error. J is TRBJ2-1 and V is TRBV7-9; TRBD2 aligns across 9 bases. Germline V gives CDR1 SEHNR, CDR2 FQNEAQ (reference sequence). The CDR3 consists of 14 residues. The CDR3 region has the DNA TGTGCCAGCAGCTTAGAAGCGGGAGGCAATGCGCAGTTCTTC. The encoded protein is CASSLEAGGNAQFF.

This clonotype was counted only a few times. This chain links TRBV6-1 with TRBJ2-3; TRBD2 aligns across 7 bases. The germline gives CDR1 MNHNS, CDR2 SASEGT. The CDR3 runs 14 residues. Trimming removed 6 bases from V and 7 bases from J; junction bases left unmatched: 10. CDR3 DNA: TGTGCCAGCAGAGCACAGGCGGGAGCTAATACGCAGTATTTT. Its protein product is CASRAQAGANTQYF.

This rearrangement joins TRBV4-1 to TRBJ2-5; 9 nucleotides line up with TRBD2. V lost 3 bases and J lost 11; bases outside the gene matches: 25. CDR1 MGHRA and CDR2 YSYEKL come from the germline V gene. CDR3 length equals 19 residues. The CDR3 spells CASSHPSFVLAGKYNEQYF. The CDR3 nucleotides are TGCGCCAGCAGCCATCCGTCATTCGTCCTAGCGGGGAAGTACAATGAGCAGTACTTC.